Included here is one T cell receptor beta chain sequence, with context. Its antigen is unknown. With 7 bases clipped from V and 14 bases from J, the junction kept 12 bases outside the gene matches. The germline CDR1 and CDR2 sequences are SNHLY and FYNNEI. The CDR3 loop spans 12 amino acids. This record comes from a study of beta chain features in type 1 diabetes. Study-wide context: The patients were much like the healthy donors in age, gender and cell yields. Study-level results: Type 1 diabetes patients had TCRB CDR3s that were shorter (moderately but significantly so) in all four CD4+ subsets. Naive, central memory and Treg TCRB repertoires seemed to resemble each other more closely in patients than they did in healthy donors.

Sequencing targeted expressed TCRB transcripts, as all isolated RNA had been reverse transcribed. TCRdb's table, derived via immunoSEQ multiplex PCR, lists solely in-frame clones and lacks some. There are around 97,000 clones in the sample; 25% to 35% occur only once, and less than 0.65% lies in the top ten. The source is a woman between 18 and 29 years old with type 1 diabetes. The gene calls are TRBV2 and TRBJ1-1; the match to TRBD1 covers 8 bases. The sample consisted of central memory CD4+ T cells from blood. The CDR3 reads CASIVDRGAPFF. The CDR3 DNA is TGTGCCAGCATCGTAGACAGGGGAGCTCCGTTCTTT. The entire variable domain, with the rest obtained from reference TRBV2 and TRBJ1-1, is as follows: EPEVTQTPSHQVTQMGQEVILRCVPISNHLYFYWYRQILGQKVEFLVSFYNNEISEKSEIFDDQFSVERPDGSNFTLKIRSTKLEDSAMYFCASIVDRGAPFFGQGTRLTVV.